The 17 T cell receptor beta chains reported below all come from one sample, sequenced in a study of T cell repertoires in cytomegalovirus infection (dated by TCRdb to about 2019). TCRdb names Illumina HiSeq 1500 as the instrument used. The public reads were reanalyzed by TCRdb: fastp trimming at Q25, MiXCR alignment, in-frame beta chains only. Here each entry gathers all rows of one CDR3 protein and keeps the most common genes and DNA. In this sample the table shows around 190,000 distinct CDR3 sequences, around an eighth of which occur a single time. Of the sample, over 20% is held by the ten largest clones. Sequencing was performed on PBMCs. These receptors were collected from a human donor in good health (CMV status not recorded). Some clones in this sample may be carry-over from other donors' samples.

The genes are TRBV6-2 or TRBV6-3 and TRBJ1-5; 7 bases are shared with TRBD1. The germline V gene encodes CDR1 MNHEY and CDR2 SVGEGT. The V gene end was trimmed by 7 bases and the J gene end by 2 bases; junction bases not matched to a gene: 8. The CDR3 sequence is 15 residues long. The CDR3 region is CASTGDRLGNQPQHF. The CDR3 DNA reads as TGTGCCAGCACCGGGGACAGACTCGGCAATCAGCCCCAGCATTTT.

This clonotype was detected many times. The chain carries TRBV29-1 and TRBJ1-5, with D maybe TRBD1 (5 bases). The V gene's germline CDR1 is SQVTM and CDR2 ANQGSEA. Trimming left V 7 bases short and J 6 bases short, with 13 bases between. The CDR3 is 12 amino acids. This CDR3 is CSGPEGLQPQHF. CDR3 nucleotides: TGCAGCGGGCCGGAGGGACTTCAGCCCCAGCATTTT.

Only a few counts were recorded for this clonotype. CDR3 nucleotides: TGTGCCAGCAGTTACTCTCTAGGGGAGCGGGGTGAAGCTTTCTTT. Residues: CASSYSLGERGEAFF. This chain links TRBV6-6 with TRBJ1-1, with D tentatively TRBD1 (5 bases). CDR3 size: 15 residues. Germline CDR1 MNHNY, CDR2 SVGAGI (reference sequence). V lost 0 bases and J lost 7, with 15 bases in between.

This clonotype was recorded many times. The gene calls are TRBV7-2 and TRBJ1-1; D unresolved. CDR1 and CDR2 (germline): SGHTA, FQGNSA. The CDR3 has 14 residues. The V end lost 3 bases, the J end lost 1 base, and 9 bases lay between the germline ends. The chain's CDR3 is CASSFGPGNTEAFF. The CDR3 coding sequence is TGTGCCAGCAGCTTCGGCCCAGGGAACACTGAAGCTTTCTTT.

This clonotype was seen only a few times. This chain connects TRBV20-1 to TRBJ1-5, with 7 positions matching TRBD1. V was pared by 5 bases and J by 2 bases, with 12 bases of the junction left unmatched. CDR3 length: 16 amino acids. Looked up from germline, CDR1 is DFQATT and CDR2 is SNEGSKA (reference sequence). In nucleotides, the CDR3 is TGCAGTGCTGGATTACGACAGGGCTCGGGCAATCAGCCCCAGCATTTT. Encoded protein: CSAGLRQGSGNQPQHF.

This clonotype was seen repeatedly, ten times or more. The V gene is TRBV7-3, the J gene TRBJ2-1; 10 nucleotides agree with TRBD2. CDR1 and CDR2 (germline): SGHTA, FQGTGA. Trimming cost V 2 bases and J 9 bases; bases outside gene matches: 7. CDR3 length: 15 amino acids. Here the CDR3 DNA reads TGTGCCAGCAGCTTAGAACGGCTAGCGGGAGTTGAGCAGTTCTTC. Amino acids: CASSLERLAGVEQFF.

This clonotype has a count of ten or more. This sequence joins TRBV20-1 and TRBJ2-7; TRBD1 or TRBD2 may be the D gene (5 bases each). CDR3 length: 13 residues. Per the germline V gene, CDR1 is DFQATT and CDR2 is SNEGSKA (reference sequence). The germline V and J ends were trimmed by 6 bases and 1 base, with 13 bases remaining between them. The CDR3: CSAAPGRSYEQYF. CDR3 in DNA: TGCAGTGCCGCGCCGGGACGGTCCTACGAGCAGTACTTC.

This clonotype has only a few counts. CDR3 sequence: CASSVWGLEKLFF. CDR3 DNA: TGTGCCAGCAGTGTTTGGGGTTTAGAAAAACTGTTTTTT. The chain couples TRBV25-1 to TRBJ1-4; D unclear. Germline lookup yields CDR1 MGHDK and CDR2 SYGVNS. Trimming removed 4 bases from V and 8 bases from J, with 11 bases in between. There are 13 residues in the CDR3.

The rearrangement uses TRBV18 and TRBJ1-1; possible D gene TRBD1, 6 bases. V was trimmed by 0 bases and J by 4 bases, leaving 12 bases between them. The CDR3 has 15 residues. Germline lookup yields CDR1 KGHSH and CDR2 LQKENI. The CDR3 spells CASSPPHRVGTEAFF. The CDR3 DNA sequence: TGTGCCAGCTCACCACCGCACAGGGTTGGCACTGAAGCTTTCTTT.

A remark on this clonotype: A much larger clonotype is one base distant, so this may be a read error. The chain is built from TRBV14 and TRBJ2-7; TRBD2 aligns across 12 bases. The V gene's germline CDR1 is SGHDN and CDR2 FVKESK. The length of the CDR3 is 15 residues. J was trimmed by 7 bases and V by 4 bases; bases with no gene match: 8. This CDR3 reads CASSLRLAGAGEQYF. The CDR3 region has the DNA TGTGCCAGCAGCCTTCGACTAGCGGGAGCGGGGGAGCAGTACTTC.

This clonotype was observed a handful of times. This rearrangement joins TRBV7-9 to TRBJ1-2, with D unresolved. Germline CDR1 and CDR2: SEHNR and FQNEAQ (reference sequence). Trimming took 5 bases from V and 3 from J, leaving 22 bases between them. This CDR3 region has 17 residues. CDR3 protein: CASSPPRVIGFYYGYTF. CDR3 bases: TGTGCCAGCAGCCCCCCGAGGGTGATAGGATTTTACTATGGCTACACCTTC.

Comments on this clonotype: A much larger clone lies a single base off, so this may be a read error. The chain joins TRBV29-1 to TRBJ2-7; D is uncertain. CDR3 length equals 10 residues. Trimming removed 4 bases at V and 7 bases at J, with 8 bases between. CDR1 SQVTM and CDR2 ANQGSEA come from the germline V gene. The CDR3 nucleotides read TGCAGCGTTGTGAAGGAGGAGCAGTACTTC. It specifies CSVVKEEQYF.

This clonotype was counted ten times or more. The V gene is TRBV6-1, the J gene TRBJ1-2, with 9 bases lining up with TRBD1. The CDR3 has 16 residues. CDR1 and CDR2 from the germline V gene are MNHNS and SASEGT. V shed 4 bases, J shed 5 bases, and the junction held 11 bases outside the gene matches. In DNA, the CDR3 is TGTGCCAGCAGTGGCAAACGGACAGGGGAGAGGTATGGCTACACCTTC. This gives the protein CASSGKRTGERYGYTF.

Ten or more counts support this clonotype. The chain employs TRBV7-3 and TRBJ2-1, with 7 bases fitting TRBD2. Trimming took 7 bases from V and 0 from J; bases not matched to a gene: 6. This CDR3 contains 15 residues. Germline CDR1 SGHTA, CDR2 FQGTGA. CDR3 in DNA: TGTGCCAGCACCCCGGGGGGAGACTCCTACAATGAGCAGTTCTTC. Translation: CASTPGGDSYNEQFF.

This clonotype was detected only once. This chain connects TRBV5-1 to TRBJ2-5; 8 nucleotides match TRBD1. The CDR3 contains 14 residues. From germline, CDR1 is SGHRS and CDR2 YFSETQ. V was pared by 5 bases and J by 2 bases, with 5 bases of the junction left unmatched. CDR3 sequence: CASRFGQGQETQYF. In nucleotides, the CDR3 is TGCGCCAGCAGGTTTGGACAGGGTCAAGAGACCCAGTACTTC.

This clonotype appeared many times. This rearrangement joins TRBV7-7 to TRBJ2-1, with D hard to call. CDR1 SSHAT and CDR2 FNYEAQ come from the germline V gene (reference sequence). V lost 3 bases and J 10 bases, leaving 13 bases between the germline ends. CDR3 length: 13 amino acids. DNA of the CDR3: TGTGCCAGCAGCTTCGACTCCCAAAAGGAGCAGTTCTTC. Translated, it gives CASSFDSQKEQFF.

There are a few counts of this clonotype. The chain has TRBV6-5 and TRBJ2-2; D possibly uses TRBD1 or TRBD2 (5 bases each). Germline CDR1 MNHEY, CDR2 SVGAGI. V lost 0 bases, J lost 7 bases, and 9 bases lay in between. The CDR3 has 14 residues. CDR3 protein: CASSYSGTHGELFF. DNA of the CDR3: TGTGCCAGCAGTTACTCGGGGACGCACGGGGAGCTGTTTTTT.